This TCR beta chain derives from a study of blood T cells in healthy people across ages. Trimming shortened V by 0 bases and J by 4 bases, and 13 bases separated the two germline ends. Germline V lookup: CDR1 SGHNT, CDR2 YENEEA. The CDR3 runs to 15 residues. Every sample yielded at least 7 million isolated PBMCs. This clonotype was detected once. Primers used in a second PCR of roughly 6 to 12 cycles were a sample-barcoded 5' primer and a J-beta primer mix. TCRdb used MiXCR to reprocess the 5' RACE reads, holding one entry per CDR3 protein. The sample holds over a million distinct CDR3 sequences, about 42% seen once.

The rearrangement links TRBV11-3 to TRBJ2-7; weak D call: TRBD2 (6 bases). The origin of this receptor is a woman aged 18 to 35 in good health. The specimen was blood. This CDR3 is CASSLDRLAIYEQYF. As DNA, the CDR3 is TGTGCCAGCAGCTTAGATCGGCTAGCGATATACGAGCAGTACTTC.